Listed below are T cell receptor beta chains from one sample, sequenced in a study of T cells in Graves' hyperthyroidism and ophthalmopathy. TCRdb analysed the multiplex PCR reads with MiXCR anew, one entry per CDR3 protein. This sample yields more than 450,000 distinct CDR3 sequences, of which 12% to 15% are seen a single time; about 14% belongs to the top ten. Sequenced input: blood. These receptors all stem from a middle-aged woman with Graves' hyperthyroidism. Each CDR3 is given with its conserved first and last residue. A D gene is named only where the DNA matches it firmly. Clone size is stated in some rows and not others, as once, few, many or a class when expanded.

D,size,J,V,CDR3,DNA
NA,NA,TRBJ2-3,TRBV25-1,CASSESVKDTQYF,TGTGCCAGCAGTGAATCCGTAAAAGATACGCAGTATTTT
TRBD2,NA,TRBJ2-1,TRBV29-1,CSVGLGLAGAYNEQFF,TGCAGCGTTGGGTTGGGACTAGCGGGAGCCTACAATGAGCAGTTCTTC
NA,few,TRBJ2-1,TRBV6-1,CASSVPEQFF,TGTGCCAGCAGTGTCCCTGAGCAGTTCTTC
TRBD1,NA,TRBJ1-6,TRBV20-1,CSARDHRTGLTSPLHF,TGCAGTGCTAGAGACCACCGGACAGGGCTGACTTCACCCCTCCACTTT
NA,many,TRBJ2-7,TRBV5-1,CASSSGAKDEQYF,TGCGCCAGCAGCTCCGGGGCTAAGGACGAGCAGTACTTC
NA,many,TRBJ2-3,TRBV7-2,CASSLGAGWGPDTQYF,TGTGCCAGCAGCTTAGGGGCGGGATGGGGACCAGATACGCAGTATTTT
NA,many,TRBJ2-1,TRBV5-4,CASSLRVGEQFF,TGTGCCAGCAGCTTGAGGGTCGGTGAGCAGTTCTTC
TRBD2,NA,TRBJ2-1,TRBV20-1,CSAIQMGEGLLNEQFF,TGCAGTGCTATCCAGATGGGGGAGGGTCTACTTAATGAGCAGTTCTTC
NA,NA,TRBJ2-1,TRBV12-3/TRBV12-4,CASSETSVNEQFF,TGTGCCAGCAGTGAGACCTCTGTCAATGAGCAGTTCTTC
NA,few,TRBJ2-5,TRBV9,CASSGIGETQYF,TGTGCCAGCAGCGGTATAGGGGAGACCCAGTACTTC
NA,many,TRBJ2-7,TRBV15,CATSRDSDYEQYF,TGTGCCACCAGCAGAGATTCGGACTACGAGCAGTACTTC
TRBD1,NA,TRBJ1-2,TRBV7-9,CASSSDGQGNYYGYTF,TGTGCCAGCAGCTCTGATGGACAGGGGAACTACTATGGCTACACCTTC
TRBD2,many,TRBJ2-1,TRBV19,CASTPGLAGSEQFF,TGTGCCAGTACTCCGGGACTAGCGGGATCTGAGCAGTTCTTC
NA,many,TRBJ2-3,TRBV5-1,CASFRLDGTDTQYF,TGCGCCAGCTTCAGGCTGGACGGCACAGATACGCAGTATTTT
TRBD2,many,TRBJ2-3,TRBV20-1,CSASPLTSGQPFETDTQYF,TGCAGTGCTAGCCCTTTAACTAGCGGGCAACCGTTTGAAACAGATACGCAGTATTTT
NA,many,TRBJ2-3,TRBV7-8,CASSFAEGGGTDTQYF,TGTGCCAGCAGCTTTGCGGAGGGGGGTGGGACAGATACGCAGTATTTT
TRBD1,many,TRBJ2-5,TRBV5-1,CASSLDGTGGFETQYF,TGCGCCAGCAGCTTGGATGGGACAGGGGGCTTTGAGACCCAGTACTTC
NA,NA,TRBJ2-7,TRBV5-1,CASSWGAYEQYF,TGCGCCAGCAGCTGGGGGGCCTACGAGCAGTACTTC
TRBD2,many,TRBJ2-5,TRBV10-3,CAISEALAGGETQYF,TGTGCCATCAGTGAAGCACTAGCGGGAGGAGAGACCCAGTACTTC
TRBD1,many,TRBJ2-7,TRBV12-3/TRBV12-4,CASSLSGGYEQYF,TGTGCCAGCAGCTTGTCAGGGGGATACGAGCAGTACTTC
TRBD1,few,TRBJ1-1,TRBV19,CASRDPGTAAEVAFF,TGTGCCAGTAGAGACCCGGGGACAGCGGCGGAGGTAGCTTTCTTT
TRBD2,NA,TRBJ2-3,TRBV6-5,CASSYLAGGFDTQYF,TGTGCCAGCAGTTATCTAGCGGGAGGTTTTGATACGCAGTATTTT
TRBD2,once,TRBJ2-2,TRBV4-1,CASSQVGSGSLAGELFF,TGCGCCAGCAGCCAAGTTGGTAGCGGGAGTCTGGCCGGGGAGCTGTTTTTT
TRBD2,NA,TRBJ2-6,TRBV19,CASSIGFWDGGLAVGGANVLTF,TGTGCCAGTAGTATCGGTTTTTGGGACGGTGGACTAGCGGTTGGTGGGGCCAACGTCCTGACTTTC
NA,NA,TRBJ1-6,TRBV27,CASSPTSLGAGSSYNSPLHF,TGTGCCAGCAGTCCTACCTCTCTGGGGGCTGGGAGCTCCTATAATTCACCCCTCCACTTT
TRBD2,many,TRBJ2-7,TRBV11-2,CASSPIAGSSYEQYF,TGTGCCAGCAGCCCTATAGCGGGGAGCTCCTACGAGCAGTACTTC
NA,NA,TRBJ2-7,TRBV6-1,CASRDEGGAYEQYF,TGTGCCAGCAGGGACGAGGGGGGAGCCTACGAGCAGTACTTC
TRBD1,NA,TRBJ1-5,TRBV20-1,CSARGDRGPQPQHF,TGCAGTGCTAGGGGGGACAGGGGTCCTCAGCCCCAGCATTTT
NA,few,TRBJ1-1,TRBV19,CASSIDWGNTEAFF,TGTGCCAGTAGTATAGATTGGGGCAACACTGAAGCTTTCTTT
NA,NA,TRBJ1-1,TRBV12-3/TRBV12-4,CVSSQSRVGAFF,TGTGTCAGCAGCCAGAGCAGGGTAGGAGCTTTCTTT
TRBD2,NA,TRBJ2-7,TRBV5-1,CASTLLAGGYEQYF,TGCGCCAGCACCCTCCTAGCGGGAGGCTACGAGCAGTACTTC
TRBD1,NA,TRBJ1-1,TRBV29-1,CSVGGTVNMNTEAFF,TGCAGCGTGGGGGGGACAGTGAACATGAACACTGAAGCTTTCTTT
TRBD1,many,TRBJ2-7,TRBV28,CASSPGGASSYEQYF,TGTGCCAGCAGTCCAGGGGGCGCGAGCTCCTACGAGCAGTACTTC
TRBD2,few,TRBJ2-1,TRBV5-1,CASSLVAGVNEQFF,TGCGCCAGCAGCTTGGTAGCGGGAGTGAATGAGCAGTTCTTC
NA,many,TRBJ1-1,TRBV3-1,CASSPPGGRTEAFF,TGTGCCAGCAGCCCACCCGGGGGGAGGACTGAAGCTTTCTTT
TRBD2,many,TRBJ2-3,TRBV28,CASSLLASGRTGTQYF,TGTGCCAGCAGTTTATTAGCTAGCGGGAGAACTGGTACGCAGTATTTT
NA,many,TRBJ1-1,TRBV10-1,CASSEAVGDTEAFF,TGCGCCAGCAGTGAGGCCGTGGGGGACACTGAAGCTTTCTTT
NA,many,TRBJ2-7,TRBV15,CATSRDNGRTYEQYF,TGTGCCACCAGCAGAGATAATGGGCGTACCTACGAGCAGTACTTC
TRBD1,NA,TRBJ2-7,TRBV29-1,CSVDSPGGTYEQYF,TGCAGCGTTGATTCCCCAGGGGGAACCTACGAGCAGTACTTC
TRBD1,many,TRBJ1-4,TRBV29-1,CSVESYRGPPDSEKLFF,TGCAGCGTTGAATCATACAGGGGACCTCCTGATAGTGAAAAACTGTTTTTT
NA,many,TRBJ2-2,TRBV9,CASSVGGGTNTGELFF,TGTGCCAGCAGCGTAGGGGGCGGGACGAACACCGGGGAGCTGTTTTTT
TRBD1,many,TRBJ1-5,TRBV6-1,CASSVDRGWVDQPQHF,TGTGCCAGCAGTGTGGACAGGGGATGGGTCGATCAGCCCCAGCATTTT
NA,NA,TRBJ1-1,TRBV3-1,CASSRIFTGSGGTEAFF,TGTGCCAGCAGCCGAATTTTTACAGGCAGCGGAGGCACTGAAGCTTTCTTT
NA,many,TRBJ1-6,TRBV30,CAWSLGGSPLHF,TGTGCCTGGAGTCTCGGGGGATCACCCCTCCACTTT
NA,many,TRBJ2-1,TRBV29-1,CSVDGSAVGEQFF,TGCAGCGTTGATGGCTCCGCCGTGGGTGAGCAGTTCTTC
TRBD1,many,TRBJ1-2,TRBV24-1,CATSDSGQISYGYTF,TGTGCCACCAGTGACTCGGGACAGATTTCCTATGGCTACACCTTC
TRBD2,many,TRBJ2-1,TRBV7-2,CASSLKGLESYNEQFF,TGTGCCAGCAGCTTAAAGGGACTAGAATCCTACAATGAGCAGTTCTTC
NA,few,TRBJ2-6,TRBV20-1,CSARDRAAKSGANVLTF,TGCAGTGCTAGAGATAGGGCAGCGAAGTCTGGGGCCAACGTCCTGACTTTC
NA,many,TRBJ2-7,TRBV28,CASSSITPSGPYEQYF,TGTGCCAGCAGTTCTATCACTCCCTCGGGTCCCTACGAGCAGTACTTC
TRBD2,many,TRBJ2-1,TRBV30,CAGRTSGNEQFF,TGTGCCGGACGGACTAGCGGGAATGAGCAGTTCTTC
NA,NA,TRBJ2-3,TRBV6-6,CASSYLASTDTQYF,TGTGCCAGCAGTTACCTGGCTAGCACAGATACGCAGTATTTT
NA,many,TRBJ1-1,TRBV5-1,CASSPGQRNTEAFF,TGCGCCAGCAGCCCAGGACAGAGGAACACTGAAGCTTTCTTT